The 13 T cell receptor beta chains presented below share a single source sample, sequenced in a study of blood T cell repertoires in COVID-19. This table comes from immunoSEQ multiplex PCR, and its TCRdb copy is limited to in-frame clones, with some not included. Of some 300,000 clones listed, 88% were seen once; the top ten hold around 2%. Sequencing was performed on PBMCs or T cells enriched from blood (not recorded which). The origin of the receptors is a woman aged 60-70 years in a cohort exposed to, infected with or recovered from COVID-19 (not recorded which).

Of note for this clone: The junction does not match germline at one end; this may be a read error. The chain combines TRBV28 with TRBJ2-7, with D perhaps matching TRBD2 (6 bases). This CDR3 is built from 13 residues. The V gene's germline CDR1 is MDHEN and CDR2 SYDVKM. In nucleotides, the CDR3 is TGTGCCAGCAGTTTATTAGGACAAGAAAGGAGGGACTTC. This sequence encodes CASSLLGQERRDF. The variable domain in full, with the rest retrieved from reference TRBV28 and TRBJ2-7, is DVKVTQSSRYLVKRTGEKVFLECVQDMDHENMFWYRQDPGLGLRLIYFSYDVKMKEKGDIPEGYSVSREKKERFSLILESASTNQTSMYLCASSLLGQERRDFGPGTRLTVT.

The chain couples TRBV19 to TRBJ1-1; D unclear. The CDR3 is made up of 13 amino acids. V was trimmed by 5 bases and J by 5 bases, leaving 12 bases between them. CDR1 is LNHDA, CDR2 SQIVND, per germline (reference sequence). The CDR3 protein is CASSPSGRTEAFF. CDR3 in DNA: TGTGCCAGTAGTCCCTCGGGTAGGACTGAAGCTTTCTTT.

The chain uses TRBV5-8 and TRBJ2-7; 8 nucleotides agree with TRBD2. CDR1 SGHTS and CDR2 YDEGEE come from the germline V gene. With 3 bases clipped from V and 7 bases from J, the junction kept 15 bases outside the gene matches. The CDR3 is 16 amino acids. CDR3 amino acids: CASSSLGTSLGEEQYF. The DNA of the CDR3 is TGTGCCAGCAGCTCTCTAGGGACTAGTCTCGGGGAAGAGCAGTACTTC.

This clone occurred once. The V call is TRBV7-9, the J call TRBJ2-1, with D tentatively TRBD1 (5 bases). V lost 5 bases, J lost 9 bases, and 11 bases lay in between. Germline CDR1 reads SEHNR; CDR2 reads FQNEAQ (reference sequence). The CDR3 loop spans 12 amino acids. The CDR3 DNA follows: TGTGCCAGCAGCCGTGGGGCGAGTGAGCAGTTCTTC. Translation gives CASSRGASEQFF.

This clone was counted between two and nine times. The rearrangement uses TRBV4-1 and TRBJ1-3; the D gene is possibly TRBD1 (5 bases). Germline V gene data show CDR1 as MGHRA and CDR2 as YSYEKL. V was pared by 0 bases and J by 2 bases, with 11 bases between. This CDR3 contains 16 residues. The CDR3 DNA is TGCGCCAGCAGCCAAGATCGTGCAGGGACTGGAAACACCATATATTTT. This encodes CASSQDRAGTGNTIYF.

The chain employs TRBV19 and TRBJ2-7; maybe TRBD1 (6 bases). There are 14 residues in the CDR3. The V and J ends lost 4 bases and 2 bases respectively, with 12 bases between them. Germline CDR1 reads LNHDA; CDR2 reads SQIVND (reference sequence). This chain's CDR3 is CASSRGPPPYEQYF. CDR3 coding DNA: TGTGCCAGTAGTAGGGGGCCTCCACCCTACGAGCAGTACTTC.

The chain employs TRBV28 and TRBJ1-5; D unclear. V shed 7 bases and J shed 3 bases, with 7 bases lying between them. CDR3 size: 12 residues. Germline CDR1 MDHEN, CDR2 SYDVKM. CDR3 loop: CASTAINQPQHF. The CDR3 DNA sequence: TGTGCCAGCACAGCGATCAATCAGCCCCAGCATTTT.

CDR3 nucleotide sequence: TGTGCCAGCAGCCGAGGACTAGCGGGAGATTTTAGTACGCAGTATTTT. It codes for CASSRGLAGDFSTQYF. V and J are TRBV3-1 (or the pseudogene TRBV3-2) and TRBJ2-3; 13 positions match TRBD2. The germline V gene has CDR1 LGHDT and CDR2 YNNKEL (reference sequence). The trim removed 4 bases at V and 8 bases at J, leaving 9 bases unmatched. This CDR3 comprises 16 residues.

The chain uses TRBV6-5 and TRBJ1-5; no definite D call. Germline values: CDR1 MNHEY, CDR2 SVGAGI. The V end was cut by 6 bases, the J end by 0 bases, with 9 bases between. The length of the CDR3 is 14 residues. CDR3 sequence (DNA): TGTGCCAGCAGACCTCGGGGTAGCAATCAGCCCCAGCATTTT. Its translation: CASRPRGSNQPQHF.

This clone was counted only a few times. The CDR3 DNA reads as TGTGCCAGCAGCTGGGACAGAGAAATGGGTTCACCCCTCCACTTT. Its protein product is CASSWDREMGSPLHF. V is TRBV2 and J is TRBJ1-6, with TRBD1 matching over 7 bases. In germline, CDR1 is SNHLY, CDR2 FYNNEI. The CDR3 is 15 amino acids. J was trimmed by 9 bases and V by 6 bases; bases with no gene match: 11.

The J gene is TRBJ1-6, the V gene TRBV28, with a possible D match to TRBD1 (6 bases). V dropped 5 bases and J dropped 6 bases, with 20 bases sitting between them. In germline, CDR1 is MDHEN, CDR2 SYDVKM. The CDR3 is 17 amino acids. For the CDR3, the DNA is TGTGCCAGCAGTCCCCTTCGACAGGCCCGGTCTAATTCACCCCTCCACTTT. Amino acid sequence: CASSPLRQARSNSPLHF.

In its sample, this clone was seen once. The gene calls are TRBV19 and TRBJ1-6; 8 nucleotides match TRBD1. The CDR3 sequence is 15 residues long. From germline, CDR1 is LNHDA and CDR2 SQIVND (reference sequence). The V and J ends lost 5 bases and 7 bases, in that order; junction bases with no gene match: 7. CDR3 protein: CASSPTGQGNSPLHF. CDR3 bases: TGTGCCAGTAGTCCAACCGGACAGGGAAATTCACCCCTCCACTTT.

The V gene is TRBV6-5, the J gene TRBJ2-7, with D perhaps TRBD2 (7 bases). The germline V gene encodes CDR1 MNHEY and CDR2 SVGAGI. With 4 bases removed from V and 5 bases from J, the gap between germline ends came to 12 bases. CDR3 size: 13 residues. This chain's CDR3 is CASSWRGGNEQYF. CDR3 bases: TGTGCCAGCAGTTGGAGGGGGGGAAACGAGCAGTACTTC.